These 27 T cell receptor beta chains were sequenced from one sample in a study of regulatory T cells in long-lasting Graves disease. This sample's time point: newly diagnosed GD, antithyroid drugs for less than 3 months. PBMC RNA was the source of the TCR library. Combining iRepertoire HTBI primers with Arm-PCR of CDR3 regions, the authors built TCR beta libraries. TCRdb re-analysed the multiplex PCR reads in MiXCR, keeping a single row per CDR3 protein. This sample has 300,000 to 400,000 distinct CDR3 sequences; more than 15% occur once, and the top ten carry around 37%. The sample was peripheral blood mononuclear cells (PBMCs), taken at new diagnosis, from a patient treated with antithyroid drugs. Receptors originate from a female donor with Graves disease.

This clonotype was recorded many times. This sequence joins TRBV15 and TRBJ2-5; D gene unclear. This CDR3 comprises 12 residues. Deletions cut 7 bases from V and 5 bases from J, with 11 bases between. Germline V gene data show CDR1 as LNHNV and CDR2 as YYDKDF (reference sequence). CDR3 in DNA: TGTGCCACCATTGGGGTTGGGGAGACCCAGTACTTC. Its translation: CATIGVGETQYF.

This clonotype has at least ten counts. This chain uses TRBV25-1 with TRBJ2-3; D is possibly TRBD2 (5 bases). The CDR3 covers 16 residues. V was cut by 0 bases and J by 1 base, with 11 bases left in between. The germline V gene encodes CDR1 MGHDK and CDR2 SYGVNS. Here the CDR3 DNA reads TGTGCCAGCAGTGAATATATACGGGGAGGCACAGATACGCAGTATTTT. Amino acids: CASSEYIRGGTDTQYF.

This clonotype was counted at least ten times. This chain uses TRBV6-1 with TRBJ1-2, with TRBD1 as a possible D gene (6 bases). The length of the CDR3 is 13 residues. Trimming pared 8 bases from V and 6 bases from J, leaving 16 bases between. CDR1 and CDR2 from the germline V gene are MNHNS and SASEGT. CDR3 coding DNA: TGTGCCAGCTCTGGACAGCAGGGGCATGGCTACACCTTC. Amino acid sequence: CASSGQQGHGYTF.

This clonotype was observed a handful of times. The chain is built from TRBV6-2 or TRBV6-3 and TRBJ2-3, with a tentative D call TRBD2 (6 bases). The V gene lost 6 bases and the J gene lost 7 bases, with 26 bases spanning the gap. The germline V gene encodes CDR1 MNHEY and CDR2 SVGEGT. CDR3 size: 17 residues. The CDR3 DNA is TGTGCCAGCAGGATAAGTAGCGGAGGGATGTGGGCGAATACGCAGTATTTT. It is translated as CASRISSGGMWANTQYF.

This chain connects TRBV28 to TRBJ1-6, with 8 bases matching TRBD1. Trimming removed 9 bases from V and 11 bases from J; junction bases left unmatched: 6. Germline values: CDR1 MDHEN, CDR2 SYDVKM. CDR3 size: 12 residues. DNA of the CDR3: TGTGCCAGTGGACAGGGACCAACACCCCTCCACTTT. Translating it yields CASGQGPTPLHF.

About this clonotype itself: A read error is the likely source, as a far larger clone sits one nucleotide away. The chain is built from TRBV12-3 or TRBV12-4 and TRBJ2-1; 10 positions agree with TRBD2. This CDR3 spans 15 amino acids. Trimming cost V 2 bases and J 13 bases; bases outside gene matches: 11. The CDR3 DNA sequence: TGTGCCAGCAGTTTAACTAGCGGGACTCAAGAGACCCAGTTCTTC. It codes for CASSLTSGTQETQFF.

This clonotype was seen at least ten times. CDR3 in DNA: TGTGCCAGCAGCCAGATGGATGGGGGGGGAGCGCAGTTCTTC. As protein: CASSQMDGGGAQFF. The gene calls are TRBV28 and TRBJ2-1; 7 bases are shared with TRBD2. The germline CDR1 and CDR2 sequences are MDHEN and SYDVKM. With 6 bases clipped from V and 12 bases from J, the junction kept 14 bases outside the gene matches. The CDR3 loop spans 14 amino acids.

The V gene is TRBV27, the J gene TRBJ1-2; 8 positions match TRBD1. CDR1 is MNHEY, CDR2 SMNVEV, per germline (reference sequence). V shed 6 bases and J 1 base; nucleotides not matched to a gene: 7. The CDR3 is 15 amino acids. This CDR3 is CASSIQGGVNYGYTF. CDR3 nucleotides: TGTGCCAGCAGCATACAGGGGGGGGTTAACTATGGCTACACCTTC.

This chain uses TRBV5-5 with TRBJ1-1, with D possibly TRBD1 on 6 matching bases. V lost 5 bases and J lost 0, with 14 bases in between. Germline V gene sequence: CDR1 SGHKS, CDR2 YYEKEE (reference sequence). CDR3 length: 15 residues. CDR3 region: CASRGAGSLNTEAFF. As DNA, the CDR3 is TGTGCCAGCAGGGGGGCGGGGTCCTTGAACACTGAAGCTTTCTTT.

This clonotype was seen repeatedly, ten times or more. The gene calls are TRBV2 and TRBJ2-1; no definite D call. This CDR3 has 16 amino acids. Germline CDR1 SNHLY, CDR2 FYNNEI. Trimming pared 3 bases from V and 6 bases from J, leaving 18 bases between. The CDR3 loop reads CASSDQRATGGNEQFF. CDR3 coding DNA: TGTGCCAGCAGTGACCAAAGAGCTACGGGCGGCAATGAGCAGTTCTTC.

This clonotype has ten or more counts. The V gene is TRBV28, the J gene TRBJ1-5; no clear D. The CDR3 covers 16 residues. CDR1 MDHEN and CDR2 SYDVKM come from the germline V gene. Trimming removed 5 bases from V and 0 bases from J, with 14 bases in between. CDR3 nucleotide sequence: TGTGCCAGCAGTCCTAGAGCGGTTCGTAGCAATCAGCCCCAGCATTTT. This encodes CASSPRAVRSNQPQHF.

As concerns this clonotype: The junction does not match germline at one end; this may be a read error. The rearrangement uses TRBV7-2 and TRBJ1-2, with a tentative D call TRBD1 (6 bases). The CDR3 spans 15 residues. In germline, CDR1 is SGHTA, CDR2 FQGNSA. CDR3 nucleotide sequence: TGCGCCAGCAGCCAACCCCCACAGGGAAACTATGGCTACACCTTC. It is translated as CASSQPPQGNYGYTF.

This clonotype has at least ten counts. The chain carries TRBV11-3 and TRBJ1-1, with 9 bases identical to TRBD1. The CDR3 sequence is 13 residues long. From germline, CDR1 is SGHNT and CDR2 YENEEA. V was pared by 5 bases and J by 3 bases, with 1 base of the junction left unmatched. Written as DNA, the CDR3 is TGTGCCAGCAGCCGGGACAGGGACACTGAAGCTTTCTTT. The encoded protein is CASSRDRDTEAFF.

The chain has TRBV29-1 and TRBJ2-1, with 10 bases lining up with TRBD1. The CDR3 sequence is 18 residues long. The germline CDR1 and CDR2 sequences are SQVTM and ANQGSEA. The trim removed 4 bases at V and 4 bases at J, leaving 16 bases unmatched. The CDR3 DNA follows: TGCAGCGTTGCCGGGACAGGGGTAGCGGGACAGGTGTACAATGAGCAGTTCTTC. Residues: CSVAGTGVAGQVYNEQFF.

This clonotype was detected many times. The rearrangement links TRBV7-9 to TRBJ1-2; no reliable D call. CDR3 length: 14 residues. Germline values: CDR1 SEHNR, CDR2 FQNEAQ (reference sequence). Between the trimmed V and J ends, which lost 0 bases and 8 bases, there was a span of 13 bases. The CDR3 reads CASSLAATQIGYTF. CDR3 sequence (DNA): TGTGCCAGCAGCTTAGCCGCGACTCAGATAGGCTACACCTTC. The full variable domain, its missing parts supplied by reference TRBV7-9 and TRBJ1-2, is DTGVSQNPRHKITKRGQNVTFRCDPISEHNRLYWYRQTLGQGPEFLTYFQNEAQLEKSRLLSDRFSAERPKGSFSTLEIQRTEQGDSAMYLCASSLAATQIGYTFGSGTRLTVV.

A remark on this clonotype: A read error is likely, as this CDR3 ends without the conserved phenylalanine or tryptophan. The DNA is left out, because the CDR3 cannot be placed on it with certainty; the CDR3 is given as TCRdb lists it. The chain links TRBV28 to TRBJ1-1; no check of the table's D call, TRBD1, against the DNA was made. In germline, CDR1 is MDHEN, CDR2 SYDVKM. The CDR3 comprises 14 residues, both ends counted. The CDR3 sequence: CASTPESGITEVFV.

This clonotype was counted many times. At one end the junction does not follow the germline gene, possibly because of a read error. The chain recombines TRBV6-1 with TRBJ2-1; weak D call: TRBD2 (6 bases). The CDR3 has 14 amino acids. The germline gives CDR1 MNHNS, CDR2 SASEGT. CDR3 residues: CASREVSGGGEQFF. CDR3 DNA sequence: TGTGCCAGCAGGGAAGTTAGTGGAGGAGGGGAGCAGTTCTTC.

This chain connects TRBV6-4 to TRBJ2-3; no firm D call. The CDR3 has 13 amino acids. The germline V gene encodes CDR1 MRHNA and CDR2 SNTAGT. Trimming stripped 11 bases from V and 2 bases from J, with 14 bases between. The CDR3 loop is CAGYEDFTDTQYF. The CDR3 DNA reads as TGTGCCGGTTACGAGGATTTCACAGATACGCAGTATTTT.

At least ten counts were recorded for this clonotype. The V gene is TRBV10-3, the J gene TRBJ2-6, with D hard to call. Trimming pared 10 bases from V and 0 bases from J, leaving 13 bases between. CDR3 length equals 15 residues. CDR1 and CDR2 (germline): ENHRY, SYGVKD. CDR3 amino acids: CASLEDISGANVLTF. CDR3 sequence (DNA): TGTGCCAGCCTAGAAGATATCTCTGGGGCCAACGTCCTGACTTTC.

This clonotype was counted ten times or more. The gene calls are TRBV9 and TRBJ2-3, with D possibly being TRBD1 (5 bases). Trimming left V 0 bases short and J 3 bases short, with 11 bases between. CDR1 is SGDLS, CDR2 YYNGEE, per germline. This CDR3 spans 15 amino acids. The CDR3 sequence: CASSVGFGATDTQYF. Here the CDR3 DNA reads TGTGCCAGCAGCGTAGGGTTTGGGGCTACAGATACGCAGTATTTT.

This clonotype was counted many times. This chain connects TRBV12-3 or TRBV12-4 to TRBJ2-7, with a possible D match to TRBD1 (6 bases). Trimming took 3 bases from V and 4 from J, leaving 10 bases between them. The CDR3 runs 13 residues. The CDR3 nucleotides read TGTGCCAGCAGTTTCAACAGGGAGTACGAGCAGTACTTC. It specifies CASSFNREYEQYF.

Many counts were recorded for this clonotype. This chain links TRBV20-1 with TRBJ2-1; D gene uncertain. This CDR3 has 12 residues. Germline lookup yields CDR1 DFQATT and CDR2 SNEGSKA (reference sequence). V was shortened by 1 base and J by 4 bases, with 5 bases between the two germline ends. Written as DNA, the CDR3 is TGCAGTGCTAGAGGCGGATACAATGAGCAGTTCTTC. This encodes CSARGGYNEQFF.

The table lists this clonotype with many counts. The chain combines TRBV5-1 with TRBJ2-7; 9 bases agree with TRBD2. CDR3 length: 15 residues. Trimming cost V 2 bases and J 2 bases; bases outside gene matches: 5. Germline CDR1 reads SGHRS; CDR2 reads YFSETQ. The CDR3 spells CASSFPTSGTYEQYF. The DNA of the CDR3 is TGCGCCAGCAGCTTCCCGACTAGCGGAACCTACGAGCAGTACTTC.

At least ten counts were recorded for this clonotype. The chain recombines TRBV15 with TRBJ1-6; 7 nucleotides line up with TRBD1. From germline, CDR1 is LNHNV and CDR2 YYDKDF (reference sequence). V lost 3 bases to trimming and J lost 7 bases; unmatched junction nucleotides: 6. CDR3 length: 15 amino acids. The CDR3 spells CATSSDRAKNSPLHF. CDR3 bases: TGTGCCACCAGCAGCGACAGGGCGAAAAATTCACCCCTCCACTTT.

This clonotype was observed a few times. This chain uses TRBV28 with TRBJ2-6; unclear D gene. V dropped 3 bases and J dropped 2 bases, with 5 bases sitting between them. CDR3 length equals 14 residues. Germline V gene sequence: CDR1 MDHEN, CDR2 SYDVKM. The CDR3 region has the DNA TGTGCCAGCAGTTTGCTTACTGGGGCCAACGTCCTGACTTTC. It yields the protein CASSLLTGANVLTF.

This clonotype occurred a few times. As DNA, the CDR3 is TGTGCCAGCAGTTACTCAGGCGCGGGTCTCTACGAGCAGTACTTC. It codes for CASSYSGAGLYEQYF. This rearrangement joins TRBV6-5 to TRBJ2-7, with a tentative D call TRBD2 (5 bases). V was trimmed by 0 bases and J by 3 bases, leaving 12 bases between them. Per germline, CDR1 MNHEY and CDR2 SVGAGI. The CDR3 covers 15 residues.

This clonotype was detected a few times. The rearrangement links TRBV20-1 to TRBJ2-3, with TRBD2 matching over 13 bases. CDR1 is DFQATT and CDR2 is SNEGSKA in the germline V gene (reference sequence). This CDR3 has 16 amino acids. The V and J ends lost 1 base and 5 bases, in that order; junction bases with no gene match: 6. CDR3 sequence (DNA): TGCAGTGCTAGAGTACTAGCGGGAGGGCCGTTAGATACGCAGTATTTT. Amino acids: CSARVLAGGPLDTQYF.